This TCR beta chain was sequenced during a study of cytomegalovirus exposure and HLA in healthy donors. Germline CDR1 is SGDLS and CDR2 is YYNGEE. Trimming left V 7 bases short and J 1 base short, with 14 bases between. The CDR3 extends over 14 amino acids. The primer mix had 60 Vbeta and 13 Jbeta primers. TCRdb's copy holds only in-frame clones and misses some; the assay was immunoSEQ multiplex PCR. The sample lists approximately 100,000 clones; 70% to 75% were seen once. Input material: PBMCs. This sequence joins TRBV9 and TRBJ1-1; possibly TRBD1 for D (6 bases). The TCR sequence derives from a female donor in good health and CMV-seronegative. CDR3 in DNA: TGTGCCAGCTCGGGGGGCGCAAAGAACACTGAAGCTTTCTTT. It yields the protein CASSGGAKNTEAFF.